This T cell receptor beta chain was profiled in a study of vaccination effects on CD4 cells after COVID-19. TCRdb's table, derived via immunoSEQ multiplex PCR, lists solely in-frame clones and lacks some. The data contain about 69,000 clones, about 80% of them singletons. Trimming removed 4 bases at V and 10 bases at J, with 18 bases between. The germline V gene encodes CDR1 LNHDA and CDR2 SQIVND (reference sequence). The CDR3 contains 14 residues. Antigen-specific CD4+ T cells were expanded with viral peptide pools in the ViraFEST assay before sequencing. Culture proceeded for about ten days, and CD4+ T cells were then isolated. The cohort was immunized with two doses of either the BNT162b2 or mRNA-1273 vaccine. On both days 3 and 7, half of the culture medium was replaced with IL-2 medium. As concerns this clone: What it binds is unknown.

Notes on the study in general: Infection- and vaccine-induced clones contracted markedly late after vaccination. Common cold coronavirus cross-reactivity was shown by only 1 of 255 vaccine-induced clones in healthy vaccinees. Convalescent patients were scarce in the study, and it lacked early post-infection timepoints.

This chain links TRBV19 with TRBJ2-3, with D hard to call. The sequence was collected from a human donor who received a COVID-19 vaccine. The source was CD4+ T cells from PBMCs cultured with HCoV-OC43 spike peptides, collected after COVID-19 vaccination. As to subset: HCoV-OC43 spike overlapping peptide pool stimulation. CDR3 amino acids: CASSTAANSFSQYF. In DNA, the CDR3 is TGTGCCAGTAGTACCGCAGCCAACAGTTTCTCGCAGTATTTT. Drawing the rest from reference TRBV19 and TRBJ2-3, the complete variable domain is DGGITQSPKYLFRKEGQNVTLSCEQNLNHDAMYWYRQDPGQGLRLIYYSQIVNDFQKGDIAEGYSVSREKKESFPLTVTSAQKNPTAFYLCASSTAANSFSQYFGPGTRLTVL.